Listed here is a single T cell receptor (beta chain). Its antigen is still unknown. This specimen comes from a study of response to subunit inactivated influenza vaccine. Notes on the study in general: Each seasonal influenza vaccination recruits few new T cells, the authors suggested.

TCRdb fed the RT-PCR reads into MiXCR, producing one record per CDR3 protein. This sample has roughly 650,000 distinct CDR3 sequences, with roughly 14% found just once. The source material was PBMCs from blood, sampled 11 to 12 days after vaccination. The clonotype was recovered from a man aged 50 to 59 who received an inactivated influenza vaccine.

The CDR3 region is CASSSPRLAGGPETQYF. The CDR3 DNA sequence: TGTGCCAGCAGCTCACCAAGACTAGCGGGGGGGCCGGAGACCCAGTACTTC. This sequence joins TRBV11-2 and TRBJ2-5; 14 bases match TRBD2. Germline V CDR1 and CDR2: SGHAT, FQNNGV. With 4 bases clipped from V and 5 bases from J, the junction kept 9 bases outside the gene matches. The CDR3 is 17 residues long.